Here is one TCR beta chain with its context. Germline V gene sequence: CDR1 ENHRY, CDR2 SYGVKD. With 0 bases removed from V and 0 bases from J, the gap between germline ends came to 5 bases. The CDR3 has 14 amino acids. Here immunoSEQ multiplex PCR was the method, and the copy in TCRdb shows in-frame clones only, minus some. Among around 250,000 clones listed, around 86% were seen once. This sample stems from a study of blood T cell repertoires in COVID-19. Participant age was roughly 18 to 95 years, and participants resided in 20 to 30 US areas. The study assigned cohorts using participant-reported clinical history. Cohort 3 donors counted as recovered after two negative PCRs, clearance, or resolved symptoms.

This clonotype was sampled from a woman between 45 and 65 years old who had recovered from COVID-19. Source material: PBMCs or T cells enriched from blood (not recorded which). This chain joins TRBV10-3 and TRBJ1-2, with D perhaps matching TRBD1 (5 bases). The CDR3 region has the DNA TGTGCCATCAGTGAGTCGACAGCTAACTATGGCTACACCTTC. Translating gives CAISESTANYGYTF.